Listed here are 13 T cell receptor beta chains from one sample, sequenced in a study of shared clonotypes between healthy human individuals. Naive CD8 populations comprised CD45RO-negative cells positively selected for CCR7, excluding terminally differentiated effector memory CD45RA+ cells. Measured with immunoSEQ multiplex PCR; TCRdb has only the in-frame clones, and not every one. Of hundreds of thousands of clones listed, approximately 96% were seen once; the top ten hold less than 0.13%. Specimen: naive CD8+ T cells sorted from blood. The receptor set was obtained from a woman aged 25 to 39 in good health.

The genes are TRBV9 and TRBJ2-7; maybe TRBD1 (8 bases). Per the germline V gene, CDR1 is SGDLS and CDR2 is YYNGEE. Trimming pared 3 bases from V and 5 bases from J, leaving 12 bases between. The CDR3 is 13 residues long. CDR3 nucleotide sequence: TGTGCCAGCAGCGAGCGGGGACAGGACGAGCAGTACTTC. Encoded protein: CASSERGQDEQYF.

The chain combines TRBV19 with TRBJ1-1; D possibly corresponds to TRBD1 (5 bases). The CDR3 sequence is 14 residues long. The germline CDR1 and CDR2 sequences are LNHDA and SQIVND (reference sequence). Trimming shortened V by 3 bases and J by 1 base, and 9 bases separated the two germline ends. The CDR3 here is CASSMGPKNTEAFF. CDR3 nucleotides: TGTGCCAGTAGTATGGGACCTAAGAACACTGAAGCTTTCTTT.

The chain links TRBV6-9 to TRBJ1-4; unclear D gene. Germline V CDR1 and CDR2: MNHGY, SVAAGI. The germline V and J ends were trimmed by 0 bases and 5 bases, with 7 bases remaining between them. CDR3 length: 14 residues. The CDR3 bases are TGTGCCAGCAGTTATTCTGGGCCGAATGAAAAACTGTTTTTT. Encoded protein: CASSYSGPNEKLFF.

V gene TRBV25-1 combines with J gene TRBJ2-7; no firm D call. Germline lookup yields CDR1 MGHDK and CDR2 SYGVNS. Trimming stripped 6 bases from V and 4 bases from J, with 4 bases between. There are 10 residues in the CDR3. CDR3 coding DNA: TGTGCCAGCAGACAGTACGAGCAGTACTTC. This encodes CASRQYEQYF.

V usage is TRBV7-2 and J usage is TRBJ2-1; D gene uncertain. CDR3 size: 11 residues. Trimming took off 1 base at V and 7 bases at J, with 2 bases between the two ends. Germline V gene sequence: CDR1 SGHTA, CDR2 FQGNSA. CDR3 in amino acids: CASSLENEQFF. In nucleotides, the CDR3 is TGTGCCAGCAGCTTAGAAAATGAGCAGTTCTTC.

The rearrangement links TRBV11-3 to TRBJ1-1; no firm D call. This CDR3 has 13 residues. Germline CDR1 and CDR2: SGHNT and YENEEA. V was trimmed by 1 base and J by 2 bases, leaving 5 bases between them. The CDR3 sequence is CASSLGPNTEAFF. CDR3 nucleotides: TGTGCCAGCAGCTTAGGGCCAAACACTGAAGCTTTCTTT.

About this clone: Other nucleotide sequences in the sample specify the same CDR3. The chain is built from TRBV5-1 and TRBJ2-1; 8 positions match TRBD1. Unmatched junction bases numbered 1, after V lost 0 bases and J lost 2 bases. The V gene's germline CDR1 is SGHRS and CDR2 YFSETQ. This CDR3 is 15 amino acids long. Here the CDR3 reads CASSLGQGTYNEQFF. Written as DNA, the CDR3 is TGCGCCAGCAGCTTGGGACAGGGGACCTACAATGAGCAGTTCTTC.

The chain employs TRBV29-1 and TRBJ2-1; no firm D call. This CDR3 is 13 amino acids long. Trimming left V 1 base short and J 10 bases short, with 14 bases between. CDR1 is SQVTM, CDR2 ANQGSEA, per germline. CDR3 region: CSVEVVGFWEQFF. The CDR3 region has the DNA TGCAGCGTTGAAGTAGTAGGGTTCTGGGAGCAGTTCTTC.

The V call is TRBV18, the J call TRBJ2-7, with D maybe TRBD2 (6 bases). V lost 2 bases, J lost 2 bases, and 13 bases lay in between. This CDR3 spans 15 amino acids. Germline V gene data show CDR1 as KGHSH and CDR2 as LQKENI. The CDR3 nucleotides read TGTGCCAGCTCACCAGAGGGAGGCCGGGCCTACGAGCAGTACTTC. Amino acids: CASSPEGGRAYEQYF.

This rearrangement joins TRBV11-2 to TRBJ2-7; 10 bases fit TRBD1. This CDR3 has 15 residues. Germline V gene sequence: CDR1 SGHAT, CDR2 FQNNGV. V lost 6 bases, J lost 6 bases, and 11 bases stayed unmatched. CDR3 DNA sequence: TGTGCCAGCAGTCTCACCGGGACAGGGGTCCCCGAGCAGTACTTC. Residues: CASSLTGTGVPEQYF.

This clone was observed a single time. J is TRBJ1-5 and V is TRBV25-1, with no clear D. Trimming shortened V by 3 bases and J by 0 bases, and 9 bases separated the two germline ends. This CDR3 has 15 residues. CDR1 is MGHDK and CDR2 is SYGVNS in the germline V gene. The CDR3 bases are TGTGCCAGCAGTGATTCTCCTTATAGCAATCAGCCCCAGCATTTT. Translated, it gives CASSDSPYSNQPQHF.

V and J are TRBV28 and TRBJ2-7; weak D call: TRBD1 (5 bases). Per the germline V gene, CDR1 is MDHEN and CDR2 is SYDVKM. The CDR3 runs 14 residues. V shed 3 bases and J shed 3 bases, with 12 bases lying between them. The CDR3 DNA follows: TGTGCCAGCAGTTTGGGCAGGGCGGACTACGAGCAGTACTTC. This translates into CASSLGRADYEQYF.

The genes are TRBV10-2 and TRBJ2-5; 9 positions agree with TRBD2. The germline gives CDR1 WSHSY, CDR2 SAAADI. The CDR3 runs 17 residues. The V and J ends lost 3 bases and 5 bases, in that order; junction bases with no gene match: 13. CDR3 region: CASSDLLNSGRFETQYF. For the CDR3, the DNA is TGCGCCAGCAGTGATCTCTTGAATAGCGGGAGATTTGAGACCCAGTACTTC.